These 25 T cell receptor beta chains originate from one sample sequenced in a study of blood T cell repertoires in COVID-19. Here immunoSEQ multiplex PCR was the method, and the copy in TCRdb shows in-frame clones only, minus some. Of about 140,000 clones in the sample, 77% were seen once. Material: peripheral blood. The receptors were sampled from a woman in her forties or fifties with active or convalescent COVID-19.

The V gene is TRBV30, the J gene TRBJ1-2; D may be TRBD1 (6 bases). The V and J ends lost 5 bases and 1 base respectively, with 20 bases between them. This CDR3 region has 16 residues. The germline CDR1 and CDR2 sequences are GTSNPN and SVGIG (reference sequence). CDR3 residues: CAWAPGGRGFNYGYTF. CDR3 DNA sequence: TGTGCCTGGGCCCCCGGGGGGAGGGGGTTTAACTATGGCTACACCTTC. Together with reference TRBV30 and TRBJ1-2, the CDR3 gives the full variable domain: SQTIHQWPATLVQPVGSPLSLECTVEGTSNPNLYWYRQAAGRGLQLLFYSVGIGQISSEVPQNLSASRPQDRQFILSSKKLLLSDSGFYLCAWAPGGRGFNYGYTFGSGTRLTVV.

J is TRBJ2-6 and V is TRBV7-2, with D uncertain. This CDR3 has 15 residues. V lost 2 bases, J lost 0 bases, and 5 bases lay in between. CDR1 SGHTA and CDR2 FQGNSA come from the germline V gene. The chain's CDR3 is CASSLRGSGANVLTF. The DNA for the CDR3 is TGTGCCAGCAGCTTACGAGGCTCTGGGGCCAACGTCCTGACTTTC.

The chain employs TRBV7-9 and TRBJ1-2; D may be TRBD1 (5 bases). The CDR3 has 15 residues. In germline, CDR1 is SEHNR, CDR2 FQNEAQ (reference sequence). V was trimmed by 5 bases and J by 2 bases, leaving 15 bases between them. The CDR3 DNA sequence: TGTGCCAGCAGCCCGAGTGGGGGGTCGAACTATGGCTACACCTTC. Protein product: CASSPSGGSNYGYTF.

The rearrangement links TRBV15 to TRBJ2-5; tentatively, D is TRBD1 (5 bases). The ends were cut back, 2 bases at V and 2 bases at J, with 9 bases in the middle. This CDR3 has 14 residues. Looked up from germline, CDR1 is LNHNV and CDR2 is YYDKDF (reference sequence). The CDR3 region has the DNA TGTGCCACCAGCAGACGTGACAGTCAAGAGACCCAGTACTTC. Translating it yields CATSRRDSQETQYF.

The chain joins TRBV6-2 or TRBV6-3 to TRBJ1-1; 9 nucleotides match TRBD1. Trimming took 6 bases from V and 7 from J; bases not matched to a gene: 6. The CDR3 runs 13 residues. From germline, CDR1 is MNHEY and CDR2 SVGEGT. CDR3 loop: CASRPTGGGEAFF. The DNA of the CDR3 is TGTGCCAGCAGGCCTACAGGGGGCGGTGAAGCTTTCTTT.

The chain is built from TRBV6-1 and TRBJ2-7; no firm D call. The CDR3 totals 12 residues. V was trimmed by 2 bases and J by 3 bases, leaving 5 bases between them. CDR1 and CDR2 (germline): MNHNS, SASEGT. The CDR3 region is CASSEYNYEQYF. In DNA form, the CDR3 reads TGTGCCAGCAGTGAATACAACTACGAGCAGTACTTC.

V is TRBV5-4 and J is TRBJ1-6; no clear D. Per the germline V gene, CDR1 is SGHNT and CDR2 is YYREEE (reference sequence). This CDR3 region has 15 residues. The V gene lost 0 bases and the J gene lost 7 bases, with 11 bases spanning the gap. As DNA, the CDR3 is TGTGCCAGCAGCTTGGGGGGAGTCAGAAATTCACCCCTCCACTTT. It translates to CASSLGGVRNSPLHF.

The V call is TRBV29-1, the J call TRBJ1-1; TRBD1 aligns across 9 bases. The CDR3 spans 12 residues. V trimming: 6 bases; J trimming: 7 bases; junction bases outside the gene matches: 6. Germline CDR1 reads SQVTM; CDR2 reads ANQGSEA. This CDR3 reads CSVAQGANEAFF. The CDR3 bases are TGCAGCGTAGCACAGGGGGCGAATGAAGCTTTCTTT.

This sequence joins TRBV6-1 and TRBJ1-4; no definite D call. The ends were cut back, 2 bases at V and 8 bases at J, with 15 bases in the middle. This CDR3 has 15 amino acids. The germline CDR1 and CDR2 sequences are MNHNS and SASEGT. CDR3 sequence: CASSERIGSGEKLFF. The CDR3 DNA follows: TGTGCCAGCAGTGAAAGAATAGGGTCGGGGGAAAAACTGTTTTTT.

This sequence joins TRBV5-6 and TRBJ2-5; 13 bases line up with TRBD2. The CDR3 is made up of 16 amino acids. J lost 5 bases, V lost 4 bases, and 8 bases had no gene match. Looked up from germline, CDR1 is SGHDT and CDR2 is YYEEEE. The CDR3 reads CASSLRTSGSGETQYF. CDR3 in DNA: TGTGCCAGCAGCCTCCGGACTAGCGGGAGCGGGGAGACCCAGTACTTC.

CDR3 amino acids: CASSPGQGTEAFF. The CDR3 nucleotides are TGTGCCAGTAGTCCGGGACAGGGCACTGAAGCTTTCTTT. The chain carries TRBV19 and TRBJ1-1, with 9 nucleotides matching TRBD1. The CDR3 is made up of 13 amino acids. The V gene end was trimmed by 5 bases and the J gene end by 4 bases; junction bases not matched to a gene: 2. CDR1 and CDR2 (germline): LNHDA, SQIVND (reference sequence).

This clone was recorded a few times. The V call is TRBV2, the J call TRBJ2-4; 9 positions agree with TRBD2. Per germline, CDR1 SNHLY and CDR2 FYNNEI. The length of the CDR3 is 14 residues. The junction had 6 bases not matched to a gene; V was cut back by 7 bases and J by 5 bases. CDR3 bases: TGTGCCAGCAACAGCGGGGGGTTCCAAAACATTCAGTACTTC. This translates into CASNSGGFQNIQYF.

The CDR3, as DNA: TGTGCCAGCAGCCCCGAGCGGAATTCACCCCTCCACTTT. Its translation is CASSPERNSPLHF. The gene calls are TRBV11-1 and TRBJ1-6; no firm D call. CDR1 and CDR2 from the germline V gene are SGHAT and FQDESV (reference sequence). Trimming left V 5 bases short and J 7 bases short, with 9 bases between. The CDR3 loop spans 13 amino acids.

This chain links TRBV27 with TRBJ2-3, with D possibly being TRBD2 (7 bases). Germline CDR1 is MNHEY and CDR2 is SMNVEV (reference sequence). The CDR3 spans 17 residues. Trimming removed 5 bases at V and 1 base at J, with 19 bases between. CDR3 amino acids: CASSRRGGSSGTDTQYF. The CDR3 nucleotides are TGTGCCAGCAGTCGTAGGGGGGGCAGTTCGGGCACAGATACGCAGTATTTT.

The V gene is TRBV19, the J gene TRBJ2-3; D gene ambiguous. The ends were cut back, 5 bases at V and 2 bases at J, with 8 bases in the middle. The CDR3 length is 13 residues. The V gene's germline CDR1 is LNHDA and CDR2 SQIVND (reference sequence). This CDR3 reads CASSARYTDTQYF. The CDR3 DNA follows: TGTGCCAGTAGTGCCCGGTACACAGATACGCAGTATTTT.

The chain links TRBV11-2 to TRBJ1-4; the match to TRBD1 covers 7 bases. This CDR3 is built from 16 residues. Looked up from germline, CDR1 is SGHAT and CDR2 is FQNNGV. Trimming removed 0 bases from V and 7 bases from J; junction bases left unmatched: 8. The CDR3 is CASSLDQGGRGEKLFF. CDR3 bases: TGTGCCAGCAGCTTAGATCAAGGGGGCCGGGGTGAAAAACTGTTTTTT.

The chain has TRBV6-6 and TRBJ1-1; 10 nucleotides agree with TRBD1. V lost 3 bases, J lost 10 bases, and 14 bases stayed unmatched. CDR1 MNHNY and CDR2 SVGAGI come from the germline V gene (reference sequence). The CDR3 has 16 residues. The CDR3 is CASSYKPGTGEPGAFF. The DNA for the CDR3 is TGTGCCAGCAGTTATAAACCCGGGACAGGGGAACCGGGAGCTTTCTTT.

The chain carries TRBV3-1 (or the pseudogene TRBV3-2) and TRBJ1-4; 10 positions agree with TRBD1. V was pared by 0 bases and J by 6 bases, with 7 bases of the junction left unmatched. The V gene's germline CDR1 is LGHDT and CDR2 YNNKEL (reference sequence). The CDR3 sequence is 17 residues long. The DNA of the CDR3 is TGTGCCAGCAGCCAAGATCCCGGGACAGGGGTACATGAAAAACTGTTTTTT. This translates into CASSQDPGTGVHEKLFF.

Concerning this clone: Other DNA sequences in the sample encode the same CDR3. The rearrangement uses TRBV9 and TRBJ1-3; D possibly corresponds to TRBD1 (6 bases). This CDR3 is built from 14 residues. From germline, CDR1 is SGDLS and CDR2 YYNGEE. Trimming pared 0 bases from V and 2 bases from J, leaving 6 bases between. CDR3 region: CASSVAGAGNTIYF. The CDR3 coding sequence is TGTGCCAGCAGCGTAGCAGGGGCTGGAAACACCATATATTTT.

The chain has TRBV11-2 and TRBJ1-1; D unresolved. Germline V gene data show CDR1 as SGHAT and CDR2 as FQNNGV. Trimming pared 5 bases from V and 1 base from J, leaving 8 bases between. The CDR3 is 13 amino acids. CDR3 sequence reads: CASSPSGNTEAFF. CDR3 nucleotide sequence: TGTGCCAGCAGCCCTAGTGGGAACACTGAAGCTTTCTTT.

The chain links TRBV18 to TRBJ1-1, with 10 bases aligning to TRBD1. CDR1 and CDR2 (germline): KGHSH, LQKENI. With V trimmed by 3 bases and J by 2 bases, 6 bases remained unmatched. The CDR3 runs to 16 residues. The DNA for the CDR3 is TGTGCCAGCTCACCCATAAGACAGGGGGCTAACACTGAAGCTTTCTTT. Translation gives CASSPIRQGANTEAFF.

This clone has a count of ten or more. V usage is TRBV18 and J usage is TRBJ1-6; 8 positions agree with TRBD1. J gave up 5 bases and V 1 base, and 10 bases lay outside the gene matches. The CDR3 consists of 18 residues. Germline V gene data show CDR1 as KGHSH and CDR2 as LQKENI. CDR3 sequence (DNA): TGTGCCAGCTCACCACGTCGAGGCAGGGGGCGAGATAATTCACCCCTCCACTTT. It specifies CASSPRRGRGRDNSPLHF. Filled out from reference TRBV18 and TRBJ1-6, the complete variable domain reads NAGVMQNPRHLVRRRGQEARLRCSPMKGHSHVYWYRQLPEEGLKFMVYLQKENIIDESGMPKERFSAEFPKEGPSILRIQQVVRGDSAAYFCASSPRRGRGRDNSPLHFGNGTRLTVT.

The chain links TRBV5-1 to TRBJ2-7; TRBD1 might be the D (5 bases). This CDR3 comprises 15 residues. Germline V gives CDR1 SGHRS, CDR2 YFSETQ. The V gene lost 4 bases and the J gene lost 0 bases, with 14 bases spanning the gap. DNA for the CDR3: TGCGCCAGCAGCCCCCTGGGGCCGAGCTCCTACGAGCAGTACTTC. Residues: CASSPLGPSSYEQYF.

V usage is TRBV3-1 (or the pseudogene TRBV3-2) and J usage is TRBJ2-1; TRBD2 matches 9 bases. Germline V gene data show CDR1 as LGHDT and CDR2 as YNNKEL (reference sequence). CDR3 length equals 17 residues. V shed 1 base, J shed 9 bases, and the junction held 13 bases outside the gene matches. The CDR3 sequence is CASSQVAGGTSRSEQFF. The CDR3 region has the DNA TGTGCCAGCAGCCAAGTGGCGGGAGGGACCTCCCGTAGTGAGCAGTTCTTC.

The J gene is TRBJ2-1, the V gene TRBV4-3, with TRBD2 matching over 9 bases. The CDR3 spans 17 residues. Per germline, CDR1 LGHNA and CDR2 YSLEER. The J segment lost 4 bases and the V segment lost 1 base, leaving 8 bases of the junction unmatched. The CDR3 sequence: CASSQVYSGGLYNEQFF. The CDR3, as DNA: TGCGCCAGCAGCCAAGTGTATAGCGGGGGCCTGTACAATGAGCAGTTCTTC.